The sequence of this T cell receptor beta chain was determined in a study of T cell changes during pregnancy in multiple sclerosis. Germline V gene lookup returns CDR1 SNHLY and CDR2 FYNNEI. The CDR3 runs 14 residues. Deletions cut 3 bases from V and 6 bases from J, with 15 bases between. Repertoires were generated with immunoSEQ multiplex PCR, while TCRdb's copy carries only in-frame clones and drops some. The sample has fewer than 85,000 clones; roughly 91% are singletons. This sequence was found in a female donor in good health, enrolled as a control in a pregnancy study. Sequencing was performed on peripheral blood, taken after pregnancy. This sequence joins TRBV2 and TRBJ2-7; the D gene is possibly TRBD1 (5 bases). The CDR3 sequence is CASSDDRVRGEQYF. The CDR3 DNA reads TGTGCCAGCAGTGATGACAGAGTTCGTGGCGAGCAGTACTTC. The complete variable domain, with remaining parts taken from reference TRBV2 and TRBJ2-7, reads EPEVTQTPSHQVTQMGQEVILRCVPISNHLYFYWYRQILGQKVEFLVSFYNNEISEKSEIFDDQFSVERPDGSNFTLKIRSTKLEDSAMYFCASSDDRVRGEQYFGPGTRLTVT.